These T cell receptor beta chains were read from a single sample in a study of shared clonotypes between healthy human individuals. Using immunoSEQ multiplex PCR, the repertoire was profiled, and TCRdb retains in-frame clones only, with some absent. The sample lists about 700,000 clones, 90% to 95% occurring once. Sequenced material: naive CD8+ T cells sorted from blood. These receptors were collected from a man aged 25-45 years in good health. Both conserved end residues are part of each CDR3. The D gene is left open where the match is weak. Where a row states a size, it is once, few, many or the class of an expanded clone; other rows omit it.

NA,TRBV19,NA,TRBJ2-1,CASSISPGSHNEQFF,TGTGCCAGTAGTATATCCCCAGGGTCCCACAATGAGCAGTTCTTC
once,TRBV29-1,NA,TRBJ1-2,CLVGAGNGYTF,TGCTTAGTGGGGGCAGGGAATGGCTACACCTTC
NA,TRBV7-9,NA,TRBJ2-5,CASSPTGQETQYF,TGTGCCAGCAGCCCGACAGGCCAAGAGACCCAGTACTTC
NA,TRBV27,NA,TRBJ1-3,CASRGSSGNTIYF,TGTGCCAGCCGGGGGTCCTCTGGAAACACCATATATTTT
NA,TRBV7-8,TRBD2,TRBJ2-7,CASSPSGGSCRDEQYF,TGTGCCAGCAGCCCGTCCGGCGGGAGTTGTAGGGACGAGCAGTACTTC
NA,TRBV28,TRBD1,TRBJ1-5,CASSLYPQGRQPQHF,TGTGCCAGCAGTTTATACCCACAGGGGAGGCAGCCCCAGCATTTT
once,TRBV9,TRBD2,TRBJ2-5,CASSERDQTSGAQETQYF,TGTGCCAGCAGCGAGCGAGATCAGACTAGCGGAGCCCAAGAGACCCAGTACTTC
once,TRBV5-1,NA,TRBJ2-7,CASSLDRVYEQYF,TGCGCCAGCAGCTTGGATCGGGTTTACGAGCAGTACTTC
NA,TRBV7-8,NA,TRBJ2-1,CASSLAAGVMQFF,TGTGCCAGCAGCTTAGCGGCCGGGGTGATGCAGTTCTTC
NA,TRBV29-1,NA,TRBJ2-7,CSVEGVQGNSYEQYF,TGCAGCGTTGAAGGAGTACAGGGTAATTCCTACGAGCAGTACTTC
once,TRBV11-2,NA,TRBJ2-7,CAIDVVPYEQYF,TGTGCCATCGACGTAGTTCCGTACGAGCAGTACTTC
NA,TRBV19,NA,TRBJ2-7,CASSLGGYTYEQYF,TGTGCCAGTAGTTTAGGAGGTTACACCTACGAGCAGTACTTC
NA,TRBV13,NA,TRBJ2-1,CASSGTSIEQFF,TGTGCCAGCAGCGGCACTAGTATTGAGCAGTTCTTC
NA,TRBV27,TRBD1,TRBJ2-7,CASSPGQGRINEQYF,TGTGCCAGCAGTCCGGGACAGGGTAGAATTAACGAGCAGTACTTC
NA,TRBV28,NA,TRBJ2-5,CASSLRMGETQYF,TGTGCCAGCAGTTTACGGATGGGTGAGACCCAGTACTTC
NA,TRBV6-6,NA,TRBJ2-5,CASRTEGHSPQETQYF,TGTGCCAGCAGAACTGAGGGTCACAGCCCGCAAGAGACCCAGTACTTC
NA,TRBV2,TRBD1,TRBJ2-5,CASSDRGGVDQETQYF,TGTGCCAGCAGCGACAGGGGGGGAGTGGACCAAGAGACCCAGTACTTC
once,TRBV6-1,TRBD2,TRBJ2-7,CASSLGEGAYELYF,TGTGCCAGCAGCCTTGGGGAGGGAGCCTACGAGCTGTACTTC
NA,TRBV4-3,NA,TRBJ2-3,CASSQGRSGGPTDTQYF,TGCGCCAGCAGCCAAGGGCGTAGCGGAGGGCCCACAGATACGCAGTATTTT
NA,TRBV4-3,TRBD1,TRBJ1-1,CASSQDVRGQGFAEAFF,TGCGCCAGCAGCCAAGATGTGAGGGGGCAAGGATTTGCTGAAGCTTTCTTT
NA,TRBV2,NA,TRBJ2-2,CASSEPYKGTGELFF,TGTGCCAGCAGTGAACCCTACAAGGGGACCGGGGAGCTGTTTTTT
NA,TRBV6-5,TRBD2,TRBJ2-7,CASSYSGSGGYEQYF,TGTGCCAGCAGTTACTCAGGTAGCGGGGGCTACGAGCAGTACTTC
NA,TRBV11-2,NA,TRBJ2-5,CASSPYGGIGETQYF,TGTGCCAGCAGCCCCTATGGAGGGATCGGGGAGACCCAGTACTTC
NA,TRBV27,TRBD1,TRBJ1-4,CASRLTGLGEKLFF,TGTGCCAGCAGGCTGACAGGGCTTGGCGAAAAACTGTTTTTT
NA,TRBV5-4,NA,TRBJ1-1,CASSLDLTNTEAFF,TGTGCCAGCAGCTTGGACCTGACGAACACTGAAGCTTTCTTT
NA,TRBV10-3,TRBD1,TRBJ2-3,CAISETGGYTDTQYF,TGTGCCATCAGTGAGACAGGGGGCTACACAGATACGCAGTATTTT
NA,TRBV9,NA,TRBJ2-1,CASSGLYGNYNEQFF,TGTGCCAGCAGCGGGCTTTACGGGAACTACAATGAGCAGTTCTTC